This TCR beta chain came from a study of T cells in Graves' hyperthyroidism and ophthalmopathy. CDR3 length: 16 amino acids. The junction had 11 bases not matched to a gene; V was cut back by 5 bases and J by 7 bases. Germline assignment: CDR1 PRHDT and CDR2 FYEKMQ (reference sequence). The TCR beta CDR3 regions underwent amplification using RNA transcripts as the source. The primer set for the first-round RT-PCR of the TCR CDR3 was HTBI. TCRdb re-called the multiplex PCR reads through MiXCR, storing one row per CDR3 protein. Seen here are some 690,000 distinct CDR3 sequences, 15% to 20% observed once, and the top ten hold around 16%. As regards this clonotype: What it binds is not known.

It was uncontrolled infection, other autoimmune disease, pregnancy or lactation that excluded patients. General study points: In the blood, most expanded thyroid clonotypes above 0.001 appeared as well.

The rearrangement links TRBV13 to TRBJ2-1; TRBD1 matches at 10 bases. Material: blood. The receptor comes from a middle-aged man with Graves' hyperthyroidism. CDR3 nucleotides: TGTGCCAGCAGCCCAGTGGCCGGGACAGGGGTGAATGAGCAGTTCTTC. Protein sequence: CASSPVAGTGVNEQFF.